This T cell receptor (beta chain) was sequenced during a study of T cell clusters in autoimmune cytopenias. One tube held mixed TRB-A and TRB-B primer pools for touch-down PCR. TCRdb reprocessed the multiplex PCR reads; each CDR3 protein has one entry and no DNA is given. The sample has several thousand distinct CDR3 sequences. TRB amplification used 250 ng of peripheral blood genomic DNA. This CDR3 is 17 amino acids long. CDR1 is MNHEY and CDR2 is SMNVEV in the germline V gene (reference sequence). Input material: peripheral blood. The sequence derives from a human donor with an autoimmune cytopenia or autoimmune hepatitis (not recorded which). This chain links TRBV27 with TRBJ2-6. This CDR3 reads CASSQGRLRSGANVLTF.